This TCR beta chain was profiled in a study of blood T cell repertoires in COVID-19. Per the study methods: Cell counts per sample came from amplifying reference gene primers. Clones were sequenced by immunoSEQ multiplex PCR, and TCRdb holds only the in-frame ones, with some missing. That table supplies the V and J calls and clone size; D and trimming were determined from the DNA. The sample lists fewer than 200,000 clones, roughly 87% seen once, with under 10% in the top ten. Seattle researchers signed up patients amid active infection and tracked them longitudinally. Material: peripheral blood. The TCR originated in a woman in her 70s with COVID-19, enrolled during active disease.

CDR3: CSAVGGAEAFF. The DNA for the CDR3 is TGCAGCGCCGTTGGGGGGGCTGAAGCTTTCTTT. The chain employs TRBV29-1 and TRBJ1-1; maybe TRBD1 (5 bases). This CDR3 has 11 amino acids. Germline assignment: CDR1 SQVTM and CDR2 ANQGSEA. The V end was cut by 7 bases, the J end by 6 bases, with 12 bases between.